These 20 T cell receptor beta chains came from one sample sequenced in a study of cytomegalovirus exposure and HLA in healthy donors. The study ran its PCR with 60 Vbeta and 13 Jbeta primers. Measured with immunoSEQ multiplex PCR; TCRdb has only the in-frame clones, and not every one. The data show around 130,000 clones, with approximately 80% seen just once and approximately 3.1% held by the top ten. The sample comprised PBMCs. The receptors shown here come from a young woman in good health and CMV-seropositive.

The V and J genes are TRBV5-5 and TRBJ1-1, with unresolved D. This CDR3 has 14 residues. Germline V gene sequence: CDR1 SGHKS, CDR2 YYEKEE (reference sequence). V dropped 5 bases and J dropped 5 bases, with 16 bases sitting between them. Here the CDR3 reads CASSYLASGTEAFF. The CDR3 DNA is TGTGCCAGCAGTTATCTTGCCTCGGGAACTGAAGCTTTCTTT. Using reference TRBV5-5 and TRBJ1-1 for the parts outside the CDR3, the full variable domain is DAGVTQSPTHLIKTRGQQVTLRCSPISGHKSVSWYQQVLGQGPQFIFQYYEKEERGRGNFPDRFSARQFPNYSSELNVNALLLGDSALYLCASSYLASGTEAFFGQGTRLTVV.

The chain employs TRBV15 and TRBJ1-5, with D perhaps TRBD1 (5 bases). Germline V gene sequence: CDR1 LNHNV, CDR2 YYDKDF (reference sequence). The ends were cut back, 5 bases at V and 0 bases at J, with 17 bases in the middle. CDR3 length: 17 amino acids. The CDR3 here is CATSGGFGQYSNQPQHF. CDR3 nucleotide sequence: TGTGCCACCAGCGGGGGGTTCGGACAATATAGCAATCAGCCCCAGCATTTT.

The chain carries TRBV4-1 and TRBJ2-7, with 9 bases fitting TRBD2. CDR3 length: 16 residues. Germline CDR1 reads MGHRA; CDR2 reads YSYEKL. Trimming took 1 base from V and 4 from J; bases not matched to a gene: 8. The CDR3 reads CASSQAITSGLYEQYF. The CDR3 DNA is TGCGCCAGCAGCCAAGCTATTACTAGCGGGTTATACGAGCAGTACTTC.

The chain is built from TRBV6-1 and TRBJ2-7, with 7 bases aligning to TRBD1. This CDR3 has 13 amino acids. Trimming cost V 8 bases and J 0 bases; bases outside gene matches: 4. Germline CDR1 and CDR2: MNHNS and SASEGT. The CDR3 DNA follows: TGTGCCAGCCCCCGGGACAGCTCCTACGAGCAGTACTTC. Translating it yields CASPRDSSYEQYF.

The CDR3 is CASSQKHSPGLRGKTGDTQYF. For the CDR3, the DNA is TGCGCCAGCAGCCAAAAACACTCACCCGGATTGCGGGGAAAAACGGGAGATACGCAGTATTTT. The rearrangement links TRBV4-1 to TRBJ2-3; D may be TRBD2 (6 bases). The V and J ends lost 2 bases and 5 bases respectively, with 32 bases between them. Germline V lookup: CDR1 MGHRA, CDR2 YSYEKL. This CDR3 comprises 21 residues.

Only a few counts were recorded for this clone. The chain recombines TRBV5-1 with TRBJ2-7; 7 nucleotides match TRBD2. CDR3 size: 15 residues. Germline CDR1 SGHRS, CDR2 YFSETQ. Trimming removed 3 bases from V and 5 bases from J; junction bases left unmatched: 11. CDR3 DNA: TGCGCCAGCAGCTCCACCGCCGGGACTACCAACGAGCAGTACTTC. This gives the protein CASSSTAGTTNEQYF.

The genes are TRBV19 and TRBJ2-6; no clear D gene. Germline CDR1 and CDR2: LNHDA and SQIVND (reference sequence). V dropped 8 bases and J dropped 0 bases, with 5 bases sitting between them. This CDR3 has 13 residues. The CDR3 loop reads CASAYSGANVLTF. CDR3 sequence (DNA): TGTGCCAGTGCCTACTCTGGGGCCAACGTCCTGACTTTC.

In DNA, the CDR3 is TGTGCCAGTAGTTTGGAGGGAGTCGGCTCTGAAGCTTTCTTT. This translates into CASSLEGVGSEAFF. The V and J genes are TRBV19 and TRBJ1-1; D not certain. Trimming pared 5 bases from V and 6 bases from J, leaving 16 bases between. The CDR3 length is 14 residues. Germline-derived CDR1 and CDR2 are LNHDA and SQIVND (reference sequence).

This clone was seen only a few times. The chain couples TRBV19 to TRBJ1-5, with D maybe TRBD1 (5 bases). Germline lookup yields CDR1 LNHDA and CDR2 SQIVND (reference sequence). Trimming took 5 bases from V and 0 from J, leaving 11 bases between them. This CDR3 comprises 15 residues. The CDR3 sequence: CASSPGWDSNQPQHF. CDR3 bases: TGTGCCAGTAGTCCAGGGTGGGATAGCAATCAGCCCCAGCATTTT.

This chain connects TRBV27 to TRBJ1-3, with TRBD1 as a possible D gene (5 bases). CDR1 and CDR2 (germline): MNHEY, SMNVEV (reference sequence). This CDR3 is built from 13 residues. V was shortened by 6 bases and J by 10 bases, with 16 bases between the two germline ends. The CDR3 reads CASSRARGDTIYF. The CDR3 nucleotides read TGTGCCAGCAGCCGAGCCCGGGGGGATACCATATATTTT.

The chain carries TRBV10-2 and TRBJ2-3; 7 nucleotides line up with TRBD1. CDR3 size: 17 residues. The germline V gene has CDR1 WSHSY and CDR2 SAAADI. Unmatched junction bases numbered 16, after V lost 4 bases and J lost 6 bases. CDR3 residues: CASSGTTGQLHADTQYF. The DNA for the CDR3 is TGCGCCAGCAGTGGTACTACGGGACAGCTTCACGCGGATACGCAGTATTTT.

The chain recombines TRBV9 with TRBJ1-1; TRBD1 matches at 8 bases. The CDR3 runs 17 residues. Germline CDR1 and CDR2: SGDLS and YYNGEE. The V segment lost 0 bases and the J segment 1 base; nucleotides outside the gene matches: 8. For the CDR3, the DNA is TGTGCCAGCAGCGTAGAGGGAGCCGGGACAGGGAACACTGAAGCTTTCTTT. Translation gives CASSVEGAGTGNTEAFF.

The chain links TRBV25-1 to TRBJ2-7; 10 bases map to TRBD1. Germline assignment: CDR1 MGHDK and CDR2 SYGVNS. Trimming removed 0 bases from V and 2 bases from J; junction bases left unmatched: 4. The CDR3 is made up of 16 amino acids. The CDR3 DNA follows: TGTGCCAGCAGTGAATATGGGACAGGGGTAACCTACGAGCAGTACTTC. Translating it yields CASSEYGTGVTYEQYF.

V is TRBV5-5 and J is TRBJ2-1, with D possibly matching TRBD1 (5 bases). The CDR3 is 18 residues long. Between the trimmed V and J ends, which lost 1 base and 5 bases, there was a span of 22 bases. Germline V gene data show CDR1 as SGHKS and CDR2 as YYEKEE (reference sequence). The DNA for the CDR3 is TGTGCCAGCAGCTTGCTGTCTTCGATAGGGGCAGGGAACAATGAGCAGTTCTTC. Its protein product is CASSLLSSIGAGNNEQFF.

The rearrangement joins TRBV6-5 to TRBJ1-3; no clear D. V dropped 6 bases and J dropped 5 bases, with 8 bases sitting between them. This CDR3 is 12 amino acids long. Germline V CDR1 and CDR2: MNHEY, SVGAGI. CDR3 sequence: CASRGGRNTIYF. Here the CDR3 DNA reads TGTGCCAGCAGGGGAGGGAGAAACACCATATATTTT.

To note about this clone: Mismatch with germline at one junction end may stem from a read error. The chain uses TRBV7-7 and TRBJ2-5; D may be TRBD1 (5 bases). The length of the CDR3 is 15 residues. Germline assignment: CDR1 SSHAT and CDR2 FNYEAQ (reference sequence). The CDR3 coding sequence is TGTGCTAGCAGCCCCACCCAGGGTGAGGTGTGGACCCAGTACTTC. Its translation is CASSPTQGEVWTQYF.

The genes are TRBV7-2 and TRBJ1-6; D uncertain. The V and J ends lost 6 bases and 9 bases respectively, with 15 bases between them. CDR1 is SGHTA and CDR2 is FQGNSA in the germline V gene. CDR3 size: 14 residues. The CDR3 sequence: CASRLAALGSPLHF. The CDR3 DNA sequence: TGTGCCAGCAGACTGGCGGCATTGGGTTCACCCCTCCACTTT.

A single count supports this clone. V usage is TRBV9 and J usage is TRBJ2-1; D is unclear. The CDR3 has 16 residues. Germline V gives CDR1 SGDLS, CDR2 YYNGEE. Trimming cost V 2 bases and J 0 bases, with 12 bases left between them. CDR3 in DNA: TGTGCCAGCAGCGTCTTTCCCACGAGCTCCTACAATGAGCAGTTCTTC. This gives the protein CASSVFPTSSYNEQFF.

CDR3 loop: CASSLEGDSVSGNTIYF. CDR3 nucleotides: TGTGCCAGCAGCTTAGAGGGGGACAGCGTCTCTGGAAACACCATATATTTT. The rearrangement links TRBV7-6 to TRBJ1-3; 7 positions agree with TRBD1. This CDR3 region has 17 residues. J was trimmed by 0 bases and V by 1 base; bases with no gene match: 6. Germline CDR1 SGHVS, CDR2 FNYEAQ.

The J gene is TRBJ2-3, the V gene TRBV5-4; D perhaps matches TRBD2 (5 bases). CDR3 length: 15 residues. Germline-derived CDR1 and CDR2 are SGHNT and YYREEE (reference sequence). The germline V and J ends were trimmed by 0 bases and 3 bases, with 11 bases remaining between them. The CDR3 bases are TGTGCCAGCAGCTTGGGGGAGAGATCGACAGATACGCAGTATTTT. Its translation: CASSLGERSTDTQYF.